The sequence of this T cell receptor (beta chain) was determined in a study of blood T cell repertoires in COVID-19. Study information: PBMCs, B-cell-depleted T cells, or T cells provided the cDNA or gDNA that made up the material.

Using immunoSEQ multiplex PCR, the repertoire was profiled, and TCRdb retains in-frame clones only, with some absent. The sample contains tens of thousands of clones, approximately 86% of which appear only once. Germline V CDR1 and CDR2: MGHRA, YSYEKL. Trimming removed 0 bases at V and 4 bases at J, with 15 bases between. This CDR3 is 16 amino acids long. The chain combines TRBV4-1 with TRBJ1-1, with D maybe TRBD1 (5 bases). The receptor comes from a man aged 50 to 60 with active COVID-19. Material: peripheral blood. For the CDR3, the DNA is TGCGCCAGCAGCCAAGAGGACACCCCACGGTCCACTGAAGCTTTCTTT. Amino acid sequence: CASSQEDTPRSTEAFF.